The 17 T cell receptor beta chains below were found in one sample sequenced in a study of cytomegalovirus exposure and HLA in healthy donors. PCR was performed using 60 Vbeta and 13 Jbeta primers. The method was immunoSEQ multiplex PCR; TCRdb's version includes in-frame clones alone and lacks a portion of them. Among more than 95,000 clones, about 73% were seen once, and the ten largest hold 4% to 4.5%. The sequencing input was PBMCs. These TCRs come from a woman aged 50 to 60 in good health and CMV-seropositive.

V gene TRBV5-1 combines with J gene TRBJ2-4; 8 nucleotides match TRBD1. Germline assignment: CDR1 SGHRS and CDR2 YFSETQ. V shed 2 bases, J shed 5 bases, and the junction held 6 bases outside the gene matches. This CDR3 contains 15 residues. CDR3 coding DNA: TGCGCCAGCAGCTTCGGACAGGGAGGCGAAAACATTCAGTACTTC. It translates to CASSFGQGGENIQYF.

V is TRBV5-8 and J is TRBJ1-3, with a possible D match to TRBD1 (5 bases). Trimming shortened V by 4 bases and J by 3 bases, and 20 bases separated the two germline ends. Germline-derived CDR1 and CDR2 are SGHTS and YDEGEE. This CDR3 is built from 17 residues. CDR3 region: CASSPWWGTNLGNTIYF. The CDR3 DNA reads as TGTGCCAGCAGCCCCTGGTGGGGCACAAACCTTGGAAACACCATATATTTT.

The rearrangement links TRBV2 to TRBJ1-1; 8 nucleotides match TRBD1. CDR3 length: 14 residues. V was clipped by 8 bases and J by 2 bases; unmatched bases: 7. Per the germline V gene, CDR1 is SNHLY and CDR2 is FYNNEI. The CDR3 nucleotides are TGTGCCAGCCGCGACAGGGGCGGAAACACTGAAGCTTTCTTT. This codes for CASRDRGGNTEAFF.

V is TRBV11-2 and J is TRBJ2-7, with 10 bases identical to TRBD2. CDR1 is SGHAT and CDR2 is FQNNGV in the germline V gene. The V gene end was trimmed by 3 bases and the J gene end by 6 bases; junction bases not matched to a gene: 8. The CDR3 has 15 amino acids. In nucleotides, the CDR3 is TGTGCCAGCAGCTTGTTAGCGGGGGGCTGGGGCGAGCAGTACTTC. Translated, it gives CASSLLAGGWGEQYF.

The chain recombines TRBV2 with TRBJ2-7, with D possibly being TRBD1 (5 bases). The V gene lost 7 bases and the J gene lost 3 bases, with 10 bases spanning the gap. The CDR3 consists of 12 residues. Germline CDR1 and CDR2: SNHLY and FYNNEI. This CDR3 reads CASMSQGYEQYF. The CDR3 region has the DNA TGTGCCAGCATGAGCCAGGGCTACGAGCAGTACTTC.

This clone has only one observation. The chain has TRBV7-2 and TRBJ2-5, with D possibly TRBD1 on 5 matching bases. The CDR3 length is 19 residues. Germline CDR1 SGHTA, CDR2 FQGNSA. The V end lost 5 bases, the J end lost 5 bases, and 30 bases lay between the germline ends. In DNA, the CDR3 is TGTGCCAGCAGCCCTCAGGGTCGGTTTGGCCCTCGGTATAAGGAGACCCAGTACTTC. It specifies CASSPQGRFGPRYKETQYF.

This clone was observed a single time. The gene calls are TRBV27 and TRBJ1-2; 7 nucleotides align to TRBD1. This CDR3 is 15 amino acids long. Germline V gene data show CDR1 as MNHEY and CDR2 as SMNVEV (reference sequence). With V trimmed by 5 bases and J by 2 bases, 8 bases remained unmatched. CDR3: CASSPMGQLNYGYTF. Written as DNA, the CDR3 is TGTGCCAGCAGTCCTATGGGACAGTTGAACTATGGCTACACCTTC.

This chain joins TRBV10-3 and TRBJ2-5, with 11 bases identical to TRBD2. The CDR3 is 15 residues long. V dropped 7 bases and J dropped 2; count of bases not matched to a gene: 6. Germline lookup yields CDR1 ENHRY and CDR2 SYGVKD. DNA of the CDR3: TGTGCCATCAAGCTGACTAGCGGGGAACAAGAGACCCAGTACTTC. Translated: CAIKLTSGEQETQYF.

This clone was counted a few times. This chain joins TRBV7-9 and TRBJ1-4; D is ambiguous. Trimming left V 10 bases short and J 8 bases short, with 8 bases between. The CDR3 has 10 amino acids. Per germline, CDR1 SEHNR and CDR2 FQNEAQ (reference sequence). This CDR3 reads CATAVEKLFF. The CDR3 bases are TGTGCCACCGCGGTGGAAAAACTGTTTTTT.

This chain connects TRBV4-1 to TRBJ1-4; D ambiguous. V lost 3 bases and J 5 bases, leaving 22 bases between the germline ends. The CDR3 totals 18 residues. Germline loops: CDR1 MGHRA, CDR2 YSYEKL. CDR3 nucleotides: TGCGCCAGCAGCCAGTCAGGCAGGAACCGGCTCGAGAATGAAAAACTGTTTTTT. Translation gives CASSQSGRNRLENEKLFF.

This sequence joins TRBV30 and TRBJ2-5; D is perhaps TRBD2 (6 bases). There are 14 residues in the CDR3. Germline CDR1 is GTSNPN and CDR2 is SVGIG (reference sequence). Trimming cost V 0 bases and J 4 bases, with 12 bases left between them. Here the CDR3 reads CAWSVLGGGETQYF. The CDR3 DNA reads TGTGCCTGGAGTGTACTCGGGGGTGGAGAGACCCAGTACTTC.

The gene calls are TRBV6-1 and TRBJ1-6; D is possibly TRBD1 (5 bases). The V and J ends lost 2 bases and 9 bases respectively, with 14 bases between them. Germline V lookup: CDR1 MNHNS, CDR2 SASEGT. The CDR3 runs 15 residues. The CDR3 reads CASSERGMVGSPLHF. CDR3 bases: TGTGCCAGCAGTGAAAGGGGCATGGTGGGTTCACCCCTCCACTTT.

With respect to this clone: This CDR3 is also generated by other DNA sequences in the sample. The chain joins TRBV5-6 to TRBJ2-7, with 7 bases aligning to TRBD2. V lost 2 bases to trimming and J lost 2 bases; unmatched junction nucleotides: 7. The CDR3 runs 15 residues. Germline assignment: CDR1 SGHDT and CDR2 YYEEEE. The DNA for the CDR3 is TGTGCCAGCAGCTTTATTGGGCGGGGGACCTACGAGCAGTACTTC. This codes for CASSFIGRGTYEQYF.

The rearrangement joins TRBV15 to TRBJ2-2; TRBD2 matches at 8 bases. CDR1 is LNHNV, CDR2 YYDKDF, per germline (reference sequence). Trimming cost V 2 bases and J 6 bases; bases outside gene matches: 5. The CDR3 covers 15 residues. For the CDR3, the DNA is TGTGCCACCAGCAGACTAGCGGGTTTGGCCGGGGAGCTGTTTTTT. Encoded protein: CATSRLAGLAGELFF. Variable domain in full (rest from reference TRBV15 and TRBJ2-2): DAMVIQNPRYQVTQFGKPVTLSCSQTLNHNVMYWYQQKSSQAPKLLFHYYDKDFNNEADTPDNFQSRRPNTSFCFLDIRSPGLGDTAMYLCATSRLAGLAGELFFGEGSRLTVL.

The rearrangement joins TRBV6-5 to TRBJ1-4; 7 positions match TRBD1. Germline V CDR1 and CDR2: MNHEY, SVGAGI. There are 13 residues in the CDR3. V lost 6 bases and J lost 7; bases outside the gene matches: 5. The CDR3 here is CASRDRVGEKLFF. The CDR3, as DNA: TGTGCCAGCAGAGACAGGGTTGGTGAAAAACTGTTTTTT.

This clone occurred once. This chain joins TRBV28 and TRBJ1-4; 10 bases fit TRBD1. The CDR3 spans 18 residues. Germline CDR1 reads MDHEN; CDR2 reads SYDVKM. Trimming cost V 3 bases and J 0 bases; bases outside gene matches: 7. The CDR3 region has the DNA TGTGCCAGCAGTTTGTGGGACAGGGGTCTTTCAACTAATGAAAAACTGTTTTTT. It yields the protein CASSLWDRGLSTNEKLFF.

The chain combines TRBV7-9 with TRBJ1-2; 10 bases line up with TRBD1. The length of the CDR3 is 15 residues. CDR1 and CDR2 from the germline V gene are SEHNR and FQNEAQ (reference sequence). V lost 5 bases, J lost 3 bases, and 6 bases stayed unmatched. CDR3 residues: CASSQTGGHYYGYTF. As DNA, the CDR3 is TGTGCCAGCAGCCAGACAGGGGGCCACTACTATGGCTACACCTTC.